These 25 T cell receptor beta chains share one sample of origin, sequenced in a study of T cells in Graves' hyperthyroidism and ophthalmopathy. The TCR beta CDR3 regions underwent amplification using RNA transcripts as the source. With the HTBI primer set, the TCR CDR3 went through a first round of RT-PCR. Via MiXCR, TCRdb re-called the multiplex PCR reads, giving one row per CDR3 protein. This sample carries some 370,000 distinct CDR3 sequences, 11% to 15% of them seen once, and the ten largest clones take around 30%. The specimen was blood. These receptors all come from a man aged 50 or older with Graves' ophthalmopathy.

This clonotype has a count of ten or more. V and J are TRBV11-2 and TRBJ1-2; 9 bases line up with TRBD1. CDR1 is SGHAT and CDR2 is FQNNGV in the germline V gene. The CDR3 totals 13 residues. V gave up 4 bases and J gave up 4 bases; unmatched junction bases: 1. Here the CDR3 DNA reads TGTGCCAGCAGCTCGGACAGGGGCTATGGCTACACCTTC. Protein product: CASSSDRGYGYTF.

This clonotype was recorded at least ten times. The CDR3 nucleotides read TGTGCCAGCTCACCACGCGGGGGAGATACGCAGTATTTT. It yields the protein CASSPRGGDTQYF. The chain carries TRBV18 and TRBJ2-3; 7 bases are a match to TRBD2. Per the germline V gene, CDR1 is KGHSH and CDR2 is LQKENI. V trimming: 1 base; J trimming: 5 bases; junction bases outside the gene matches: 0. This CDR3 contains 13 residues.

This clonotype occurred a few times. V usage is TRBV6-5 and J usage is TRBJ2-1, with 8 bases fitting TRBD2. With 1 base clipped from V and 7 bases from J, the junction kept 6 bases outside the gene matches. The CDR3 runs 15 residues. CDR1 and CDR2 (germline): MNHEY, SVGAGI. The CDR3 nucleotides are TGTGCCAGCAGTTACTTCGGGACTAGGTCAAATGAGCAGTTCTTC. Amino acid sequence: CASSYFGTRSNEQFF.

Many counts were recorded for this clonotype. The CDR3 DNA follows: TGTGCCAGCAGCTTAGGGACTAGCGGGGGTTCCTACGAGCAGTACTTC. It yields the protein CASSLGTSGGSYEQYF. The chain carries TRBV13 and TRBJ2-7; 12 bases align to TRBD2. Germline trimming cut 0 bases from V and 1 base from J; bases unmatched to any gene: 1. Per the germline V gene, CDR1 is PRHDT and CDR2 is FYEKMQ (reference sequence). The CDR3 runs to 16 residues.

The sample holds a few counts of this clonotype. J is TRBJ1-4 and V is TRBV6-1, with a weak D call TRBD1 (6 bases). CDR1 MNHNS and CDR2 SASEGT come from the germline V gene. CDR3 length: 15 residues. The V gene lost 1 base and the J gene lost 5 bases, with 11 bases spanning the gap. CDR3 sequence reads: CASSEDLDRNEKLFF. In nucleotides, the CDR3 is TGTGCCAGCAGTGAAGACTTGGACAGAAATGAAAAACTGTTTTTT.

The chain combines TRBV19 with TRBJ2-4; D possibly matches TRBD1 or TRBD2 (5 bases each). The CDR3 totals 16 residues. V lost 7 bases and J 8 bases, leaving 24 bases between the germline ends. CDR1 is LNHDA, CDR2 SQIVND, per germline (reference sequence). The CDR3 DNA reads TGTGCCAGTAACCTCGGACCGGGACCTATGCAGGACATTCAGTACTTC. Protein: CASNLGPGPMQDIQYF.

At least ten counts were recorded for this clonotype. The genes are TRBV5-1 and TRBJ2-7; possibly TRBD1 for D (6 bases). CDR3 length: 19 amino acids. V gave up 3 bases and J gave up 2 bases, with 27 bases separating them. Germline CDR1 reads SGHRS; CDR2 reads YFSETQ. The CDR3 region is CASSYTQGRGPRATYEQYF. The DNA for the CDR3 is TGCGCCAGCAGCTATACACAGGGTCGGGGCCCCAGGGCCACCTACGAGCAGTACTTC.

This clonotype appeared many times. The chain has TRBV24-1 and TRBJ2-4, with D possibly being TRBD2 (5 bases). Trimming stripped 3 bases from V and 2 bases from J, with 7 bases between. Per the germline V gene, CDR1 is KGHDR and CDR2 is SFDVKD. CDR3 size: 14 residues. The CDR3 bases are TGTGCCACCAGTGATGCCGGGACCAAAAACATTCAGTACTTC. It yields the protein CATSDAGTKNIQYF.

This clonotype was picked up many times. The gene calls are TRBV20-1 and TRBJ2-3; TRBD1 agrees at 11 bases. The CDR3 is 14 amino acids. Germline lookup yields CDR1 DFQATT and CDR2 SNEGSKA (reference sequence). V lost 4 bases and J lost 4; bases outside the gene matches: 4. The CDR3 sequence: CSATGQGAPDTQYF. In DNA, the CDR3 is TGCAGTGCTACCGGACAGGGGGCCCCAGATACGCAGTATTTT.

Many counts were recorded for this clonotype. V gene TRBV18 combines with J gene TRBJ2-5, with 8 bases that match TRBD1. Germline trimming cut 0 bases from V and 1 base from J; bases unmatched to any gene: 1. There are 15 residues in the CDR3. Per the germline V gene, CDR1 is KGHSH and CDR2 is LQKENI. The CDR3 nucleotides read TGTGCCAGCTCACCACCGACAGGGGTCCAAGAGACCCAGTACTTC. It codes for CASSPPTGVQETQYF.

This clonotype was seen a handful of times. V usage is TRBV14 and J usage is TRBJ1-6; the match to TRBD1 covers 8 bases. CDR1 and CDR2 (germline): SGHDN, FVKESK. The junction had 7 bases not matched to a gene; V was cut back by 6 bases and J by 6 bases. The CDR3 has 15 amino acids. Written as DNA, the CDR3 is TGTGCCAGCAGTCCATTGACAGGGGCTAATTCACCCCTCCACTTT. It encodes CASSPLTGANSPLHF.

The CDR3 here is CASALINSPEGEKLFF. The DNA for the CDR3 is TGTGCCAGCGCTCTTATTAACAGTCCCGAAGGGGAAAAACTGTTTTTT. The chain links TRBV2 to TRBJ1-4; D gene uncertain. This CDR3 has 16 amino acids. The V end was cut by 8 bases, the J end by 8 bases, with 24 bases between. Germline V gene data show CDR1 as SNHLY and CDR2 as FYNNEI.

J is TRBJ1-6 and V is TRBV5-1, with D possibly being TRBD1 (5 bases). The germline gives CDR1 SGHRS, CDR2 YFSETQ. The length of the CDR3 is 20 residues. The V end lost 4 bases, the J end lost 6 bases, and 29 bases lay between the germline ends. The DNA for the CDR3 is TGCGCCAGCAGCCCGCTGAGAATCCCGGGACTCCCAGCTTTTAATTCACCCCTCCACTTT. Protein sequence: CASSPLRIPGLPAFNSPLHF.

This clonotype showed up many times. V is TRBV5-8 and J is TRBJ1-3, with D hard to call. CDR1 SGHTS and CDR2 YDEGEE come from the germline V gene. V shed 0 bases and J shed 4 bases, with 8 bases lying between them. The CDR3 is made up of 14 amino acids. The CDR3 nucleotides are TGTGCCAGCAGCTTGGGAAACGAAGGAAACACCATATATTTT. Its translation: CASSLGNEGNTIYF.

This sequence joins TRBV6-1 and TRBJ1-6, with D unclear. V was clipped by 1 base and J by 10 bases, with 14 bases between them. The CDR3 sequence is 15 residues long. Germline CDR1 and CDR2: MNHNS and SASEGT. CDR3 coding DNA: TGTGCCAGCAGTGAAGAACCGTACCCTCAGTCACCCCTCCACTTT. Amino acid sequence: CASSEEPYPQSPLHF.

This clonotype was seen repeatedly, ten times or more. In DNA, the CDR3 is TGTGCCAGCAGCTTAGAACCAGGGGTGGATACGCAGTATTTT. Translated: CASSLEPGVDTQYF. The V call is TRBV7-6, the J call TRBJ2-3; D is possibly TRBD1 (6 bases). CDR1 is SGHVS, CDR2 FNYEAQ, per germline. The CDR3 length is 14 residues. Trimming took 1 base from V and 6 from J, leaving 11 bases between them.

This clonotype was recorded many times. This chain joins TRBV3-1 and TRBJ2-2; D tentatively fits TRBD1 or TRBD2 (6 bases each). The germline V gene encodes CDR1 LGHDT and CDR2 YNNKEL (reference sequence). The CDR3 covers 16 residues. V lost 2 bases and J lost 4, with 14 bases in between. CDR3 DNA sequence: TGTGCCAGCAGCCAAACAGGGCTAGCGAGCACCGGGGAGCTGTTTTTT. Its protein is CASSQTGLASTGELFF.

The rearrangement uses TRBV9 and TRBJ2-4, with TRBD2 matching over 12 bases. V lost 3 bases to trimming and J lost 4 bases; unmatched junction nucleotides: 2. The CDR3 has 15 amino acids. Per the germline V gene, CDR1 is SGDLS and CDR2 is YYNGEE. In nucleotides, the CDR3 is TGTGCCAGCAGCGCGACTAGCGGGGGAAAAAACATTCAGTACTTC. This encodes CASSATSGGKNIQYF.

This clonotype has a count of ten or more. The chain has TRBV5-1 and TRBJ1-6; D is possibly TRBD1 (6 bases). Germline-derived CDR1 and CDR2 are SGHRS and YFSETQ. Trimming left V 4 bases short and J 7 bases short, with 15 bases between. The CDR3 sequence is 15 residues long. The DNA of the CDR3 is TGCGCCAGCAGCGATGCCGGGACAAGCAATTCACCCCTCCACTTT. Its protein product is CASSDAGTSNSPLHF.

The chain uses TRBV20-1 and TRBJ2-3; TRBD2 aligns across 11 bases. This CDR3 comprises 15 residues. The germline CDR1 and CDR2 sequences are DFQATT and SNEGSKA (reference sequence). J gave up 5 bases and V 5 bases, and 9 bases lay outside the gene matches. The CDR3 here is CSAPTLAGGQDTQYF. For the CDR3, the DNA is TGCAGTGCTCCTACTTTAGCGGGAGGGCAAGATACGCAGTATTTT.

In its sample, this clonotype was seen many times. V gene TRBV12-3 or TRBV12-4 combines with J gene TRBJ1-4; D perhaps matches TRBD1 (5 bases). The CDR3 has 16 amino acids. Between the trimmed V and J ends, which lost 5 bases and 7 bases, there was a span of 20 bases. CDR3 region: CASSPPTVRGPEKLFF. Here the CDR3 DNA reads TGTGCCAGCAGTCCGCCAACTGTCCGGGGCCCTGAAAAACTGTTTTTT.

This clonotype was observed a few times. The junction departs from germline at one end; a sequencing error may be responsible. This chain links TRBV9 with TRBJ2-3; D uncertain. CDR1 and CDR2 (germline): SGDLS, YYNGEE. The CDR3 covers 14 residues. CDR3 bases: TGTGCCAGCAGCGTAGCCTCCTACACAGATACGCAATATTTT. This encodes CASSVASYTDTQYF.

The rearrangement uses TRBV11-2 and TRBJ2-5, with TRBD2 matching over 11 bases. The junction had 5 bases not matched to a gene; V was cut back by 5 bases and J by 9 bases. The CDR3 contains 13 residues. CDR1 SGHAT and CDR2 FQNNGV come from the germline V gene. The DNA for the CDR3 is TGTGCCAGCAGCCCGGGACTAGCGGAATCCCAGTACTTC. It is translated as CASSPGLAESQYF.

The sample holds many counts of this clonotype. The CDR3 bases are TGTGCCATCAGCGCCCCAAGGGGAACCTACAATGAGCAGTTCTTC. This codes for CAISAPRGTYNEQFF. The chain carries TRBV10-3 and TRBJ2-1; maybe TRBD1 (5 bases). The germline V gene has CDR1 ENHRY and CDR2 SYGVKD. The CDR3 runs 15 residues. Trimming stripped 6 bases from V and 2 bases from J, with 14 bases between.

The CDR3, as DNA: TGTGCCACCAGTGATAACAGGGGGCACTACGAGCAGTACTTC. It yields the protein CATSDNRGHYEQYF. The chain recombines TRBV24-1 with TRBJ2-7, with 9 bases matching TRBD1. Trimming cost V 3 bases and J 3 bases; bases outside gene matches: 2. CDR3 length: 14 residues. Germline V lookup: CDR1 KGHDR, CDR2 SFDVKD.